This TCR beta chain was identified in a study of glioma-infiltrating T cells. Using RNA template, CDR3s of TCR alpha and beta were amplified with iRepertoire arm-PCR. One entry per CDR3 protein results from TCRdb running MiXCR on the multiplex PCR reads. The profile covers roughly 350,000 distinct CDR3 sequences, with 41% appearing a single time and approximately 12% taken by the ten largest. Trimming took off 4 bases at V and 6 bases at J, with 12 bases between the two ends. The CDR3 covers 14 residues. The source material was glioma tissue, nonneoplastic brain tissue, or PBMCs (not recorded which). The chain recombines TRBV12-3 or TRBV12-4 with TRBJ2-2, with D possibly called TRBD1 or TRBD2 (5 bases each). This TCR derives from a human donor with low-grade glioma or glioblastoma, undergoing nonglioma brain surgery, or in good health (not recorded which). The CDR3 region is CASSSFRGAGELFF. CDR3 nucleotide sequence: TGTGCCAGCAGTTCGTTCAGAGGGGCCGGGGAGCTGTTTTTT.